Following are 6 T cell receptor beta chains from one sample sequenced in a study of cytomegalovirus exposure and HLA in healthy donors (dated by TCRdb to about 2017). Library construction relied on the immunoSEQ multiplex PCR assay. The multiplex PCR relied on a mix of 60 forward primers for TCR Vbeta segments and 13 reverse primers for TCR Jbeta segments. TCRdb mirrors the immuneACCESS table, restricted to in-frame sequences. Some clones are absent from its copies; in checked studies, under half trace to an unresolved V gene, and the reason for the others is unknown. The sample table contains roughly 180,000 clones; only one count was recorded for over 75% of them. About 9.3% of the sample lies in the top ten. The sequenced sample was PBMCs. The receptors derive from a man younger than 35 in good health and CMV-seropositive.

This clone was seen a few times. The chain uses TRBV2 and TRBJ1-2; D is unresolved. CDR1 and CDR2 from the germline V gene are SNHLY and FYNNEI. Trimming removed 3 bases from V and 10 bases from J, with 15 bases in between. The CDR3 is 13 amino acids. The CDR3 spells CASSEPFRVSYTF. CDR3 DNA: TGTGCCAGCAGTGAGCCATTTCGGGTTTCCTACACCTTC.

The chain joins TRBV7-9 to TRBJ2-5; 11 bases fit TRBD2. V lost 5 bases to trimming and J lost 1 base; unmatched junction nucleotides: 12. The CDR3 consists of 18 residues. From germline, CDR1 is SEHNR and CDR2 FQNEAQ (reference sequence). CDR3 coding DNA: TGTGCCAGCAGCCTAACTAGCGGGGGTCCCCCTTTCCAAGAGACCCAGTACTTC. It encodes CASSLTSGGPPFQETQYF.

This clone was seen a single time. This rearrangement joins TRBV20-1 to TRBJ2-1, with 7 bases matching TRBD2. V gave up 6 bases and J gave up 7 bases; unmatched junction bases: 3. Germline assignment: CDR1 DFQATT and CDR2 SNEGSKA (reference sequence). The CDR3 runs 11 residues. CDR3 nucleotides: TGCAGTGCGGTGCGGGGGAATGAGCAGTTCTTC. This encodes CSAVRGNEQFF.

Worth noting for this clone: One junction end does not reproduce the germline sequence, and a read error may be involved. The chain is built from TRBV9 and TRBJ2-3; D perhaps matches TRBD1 (7 bases). The germline V gene encodes CDR1 SGDLS and CDR2 YYNGEE. CDR3 length equals 15 residues. Here the CDR3 DNA reads TGTGCGAGCAACCTGGGGGGACAGAAGGCAGATACGCAGTATTTT. This translates into CASNLGGQKADTQYF.

The chain is built from TRBV6-1 and TRBJ2-3; tentatively, D is TRBD2 (5 bases). The length of the CDR3 is 15 residues. Trimming took off 7 bases at V and 2 bases at J, with 16 bases between the two ends. Germline-derived CDR1 and CDR2 are MNHNS and SASEGT. The CDR3 nucleotides read TGTGCCAGCACTCTACTCCGGGATTCCACAGATACGCAGTATTTT. Protein: CASTLLRDSTDTQYF.

The chain couples TRBV9 to TRBJ2-6; the D is unclear. Trimming pared 5 bases from V and 0 bases from J, leaving 9 bases between. Germline V CDR1 and CDR2: SGDLS, YYNGEE. The CDR3 totals 15 residues. The CDR3 DNA reads TGTGCCAGCAGAGGCGGCTACTCTGGGGCCAACGTCCTGACTTTC. Translated: CASRGGYSGANVLTF. The variable domain in full, with the rest retrieved from reference TRBV9 and TRBJ2-6, is DSGVTQTPKHLITATGQRVTLRCSPRSGDLSVYWYQQSLDQGLQFLIQYYNGEERAKGNILERFSAQQFPDLHSELNLSSLELGDSALYFCASRGGYSGANVLTFGAGSRLTVL.